This TCR beta chain stems from a study of T-cell memory formation after mild COVID-19 listed by TCRdb under 2021. At the level of the whole study: TCR sequence clusters from the two donors were largely donor specific. In a couple of donors, T-cell clones that expanded and contracted after mild COVID-19 were followed by sequencing TCRalpha and TCRbeta repertoires longitudinally. Two young, previously healthy adult volunteers made up the cohort, one male and one female. What the research found in general, with its limitations: The detection of some responding clones in pre-infection memory suggests that pre-existing cross-reactive memory T cells joined the SARS-CoV-2 response. Balanced CD4/CD8 phenotypes were observed for clones contracting from day 15 to 85, whereas a bias towards CD4+ was observed for a second wave of clones expanding from day 15 to 37. Only a couple of mild cases were covered by the study, and larger cohorts that include severe cases with pre-infection samples were considered necessary. Contracting CD4+ clones appeared mostly in the CM and EM memory subsets, whereas CD8+ clones were enriched in EMRA. The second-wave clones that peaked on day 37 were not confirmed to be SARS-CoV-2 specific.

Sequencing was carried out with an Illumina NovaSeq 6000. TCRalpha and TCRbeta cDNA libraries were constructed by 5'RACE with constant-segment primers, with sample barcodes and unique molecular identifiers being introduced. Trizol reagent was used to extract RNA from every sample. Library amplification was performed in two PCR steps, and a second sample barcode and Illumina TruSeq adapters were introduced in the second step. Libraries were sequenced on an Illumina NovaSeq with 2 x 150 bp paired-end reads. In the authors' own workflow: Demultiplexing of reads and collapsing into UMI-guided consensus sequences were performed with migec v1.2.7. Using mixcr v2.1.11, UMI consensuses were aligned to TRA and TRB V and J templates and then assembled into clonotypes. A clonotype was counted as expanded or contracted only if both edgeR and NoisET called the change significant, with noise models trained on biological replicates. For edgeR calls, the thresholds were a false discovery rate-adjusted p below 0.01 and a log2 fold-change of 1. PCA with hierarchical clustering of max-normalized trajectories of the 1000 most abundant clonotypes was used as exploratory dynamics analysis. Separately sequenced CD4+ and CD8+ repertoires were used to assign the CD4 or CD8 phenotype of responding clones. TCRdb's own reprocessing of the public reads used fastp at Q25 and MiXCR and kept productive beta chains. Each record represents a unique CDR3 protein, reported with the most common genes and DNA among its rows. Clone size and V and J calls follow TCRdb, not the original study. The sample table shows fewer than 600,000 distinct CDR3 sequences, and less than 25% are seen once. The ten largest clones capture roughly 8.1% of the sample.

Details on this clonotype: The clone's antigen remains unknown. No base quality values were provided; no much bigger clone lies one nucleotide off.

Trimming removed 4 bases from V and 4 bases from J, leaving 8 bases between the germline ends. From its cysteine to its phenylalanine, the CDR3 spans 13 amino acids. Left in the record is the CDR3 DNA by itself, 39 bases read in frame from the first base. Ficoll-Paque density gradient centrifugation was the method used to isolate PBMCs. Source material: PBMCs or a T cell subset sorted from them (not recorded which). The source is an adult woman who had mild COVID-19 (a few samples of this study predate the infection). The sample titles of this study are shuffled in the database, so cell type and time point are left out; the donor was told from shared clones. The chain is encoded by TRBV12-3 or TRBV12-4 joined to TRBJ1-5, with the identity of the D gene unclear. For the CDR3, the sequence is CASSSEKNQPQHF. Here is the DNA: TGTGCCAGCAGTTCCGAGAAAAATCAGCCCCAGCATTTT.